There are many counts of the clone carrying this TCR beta chain. This record belongs to a study of patients and donors after allogeneic stem cell transplantation. One entry per CDR3 protein, called by TCRdb with MiXCR from the RT-PCR reads. The repertoire holds around 31,000 distinct CDR3 sequences, with approximately 6.3% as singletons. The CDR3 has 15 amino acids. Trimming cost V 2 bases and J 2 bases; bases outside gene matches: 6. The germline V gene encodes CDR1 LGHNA and CDR2 YSLEER. The chain combines TRBV4-3 with TRBJ2-7; 7 bases are a match to TRBD1. The sequence was obtained from a human donor who was either an allogeneic HSCT recipient or a stem cell or donor lymphocyte infusion donor (not recorded which). It is not recorded whose cells these are; they may come from a transplant donor. The sample was blood, either unsorted or a sorted T cell fraction (not recorded which). Written as DNA, the CDR3 is TGCGCCAGCAGCCAACAGGGGGTAGGACCCTACGAGCAGTACTTC. This translates into CASSQQGVGPYEQYF.